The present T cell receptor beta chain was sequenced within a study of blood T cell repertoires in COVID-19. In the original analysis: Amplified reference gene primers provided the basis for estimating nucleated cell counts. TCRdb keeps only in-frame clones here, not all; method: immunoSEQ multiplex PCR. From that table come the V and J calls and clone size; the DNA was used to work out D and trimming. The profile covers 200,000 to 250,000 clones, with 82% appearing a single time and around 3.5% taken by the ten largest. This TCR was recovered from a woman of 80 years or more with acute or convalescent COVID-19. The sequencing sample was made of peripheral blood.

DNA for the CDR3: TGTGCCTGGAGGGACAGGGGAGTTAGTAACACCATATATTTT. This encodes CAWRDRGVSNTIYF. The chain joins TRBV30 to TRBJ1-3, with 9 bases fitting TRBD1. Unmatched junction bases numbered 7, after V lost 3 bases and J lost 7 bases. The germline V gene has CDR1 GTSNPN and CDR2 SVGIG (reference sequence). This CDR3 has 14 amino acids. Supplemented by reference TRBV30 and TRBJ1-3, the full variable domain reads SQTIHQWPATLVQPVGSPLSLECTVEGTSNPNLYWYRQAAGRGLQLLFYSVGIGQISSEVPQNLSASRPQDRQFILSSKKLLLSDSGFYLCAWRDRGVSNTIYFGEGSWLTVV.